The sequence of this T cell receptor (beta chain) was determined in a study of regulatory T cells in long-lasting Graves disease. Deletions cut 0 bases from V and 0 bases from J, with 10 bases between. Germline values: CDR1 SGHRS, CDR2 YFSETQ. This CDR3 has 16 residues. Time point described: newly diagnosed GD, antithyroid drugs for less than 3 months. TCR sequences were obtained from RNA taken from PBMCs. Construction of TCR beta libraries relied on iRepertoire HTBI primers and on Arm-PCR targeting CDR3 regions. One entry per CDR3 protein, called by TCRdb with MiXCR from the multiplex PCR reads. There are 550,000 to 650,000 distinct CDR3 sequences in the sample; 15% to 20% occur only once, and about 12% lies in the top ten. This clonotype was picked up many times. The sample also formed part of further work on T cells in Graves' hyperthyroidism and ophthalmopathy.

This specimen was peripheral blood mononuclear cells (PBMCs), taken at new diagnosis, from a patient treated with antithyroid drugs. This TCR was recovered from a man younger than 35 with Graves disease. The chain recombines TRBV5-1 with TRBJ1-3; D gene uncertain. The CDR3 DNA is TGCGCCAGCAGCTTGGACCTACAGAGCTCTGGAAACACCATATATTTT. This gives the protein CASSLDLQSSGNTIYF.